The T cell receptor (beta chain) described here comes from a study of T cells in Graves' hyperthyroidism and ophthalmopathy. It was RNA transcripts that yielded the amplified TCR beta CDR3 regions. The TCR CDR3 was amplified in a first-round RT-PCR using the HTBI primer set. TCRdb fed the multiplex PCR reads into MiXCR, producing one record per CDR3 protein. The sample contains 480,000 or so distinct CDR3 sequences, 40% to 55% of which appear only once. Trimming pared 3 bases from V and 5 bases from J, leaving 13 bases between. From germline, CDR1 is MGHDK and CDR2 SYGVNS. The CDR3 is 14 amino acids. To note about this clonotype: The antigen is unknown.

General study points: Before onset, ophthalmopathy was predicted by the model a median around 6.2 months earlier. The authors' 13 V-J model separated ophthalmopathy from stable hyperthyroidism.

The chain couples TRBV25-1 to TRBJ1-1, with a tentative D call TRBD1 (6 bases). The sequenced sample consisted of peripheral blood or thyroid tissue (not recorded which). The TCR originated in an adult woman with Graves' disease, either hyperthyroidism or ophthalmopathy (not recorded which). For the CDR3, the DNA is TGTGCCAGCAGTGACCTCCGGGGGCAAACTGAAGCTTTCTTT. Translating it yields CASSDLRGQTEAFF.